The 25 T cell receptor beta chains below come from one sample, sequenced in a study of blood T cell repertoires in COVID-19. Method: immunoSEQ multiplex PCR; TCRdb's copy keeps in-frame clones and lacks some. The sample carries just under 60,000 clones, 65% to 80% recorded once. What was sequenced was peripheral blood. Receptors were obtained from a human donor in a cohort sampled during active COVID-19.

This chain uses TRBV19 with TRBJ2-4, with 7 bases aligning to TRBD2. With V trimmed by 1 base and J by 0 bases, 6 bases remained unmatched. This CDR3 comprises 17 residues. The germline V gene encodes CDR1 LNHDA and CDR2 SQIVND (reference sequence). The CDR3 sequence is CASSIVGSGLAKNIQYF. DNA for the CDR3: TGTGCCAGTAGTATAGTGGGTAGCGGGCTAGCCAAAAACATTCAGTACTTC.

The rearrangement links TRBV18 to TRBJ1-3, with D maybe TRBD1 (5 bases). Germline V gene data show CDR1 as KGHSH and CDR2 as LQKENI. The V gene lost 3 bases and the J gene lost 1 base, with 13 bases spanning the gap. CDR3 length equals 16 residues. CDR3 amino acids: CASSPAPGISGNTIYF. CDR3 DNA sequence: TGTGCCAGCTCACCGGCTCCAGGGATTTCTGGAAACACCATATATTTT.

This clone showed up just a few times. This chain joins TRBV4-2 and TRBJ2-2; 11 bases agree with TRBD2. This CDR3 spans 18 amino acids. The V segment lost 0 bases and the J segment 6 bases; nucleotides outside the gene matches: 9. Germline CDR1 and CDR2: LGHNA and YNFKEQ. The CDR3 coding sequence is TGTGCCAGCAGCCAAGAAACTAGCGGGAGTTTTATTTCCGGGGAGCTGTTTTTT. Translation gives CASSQETSGSFISGELFF.

CDR3 nucleotides: TGTGCCAGCAGTTTATATTCACTTCTCACCCCCTACGAGCAGTACTTC. Its translation is CASSLYSLLTPYEQYF. The V and J genes are TRBV28 and TRBJ2-7, with D unclear. Trimming shortened V by 1 base and J by 2 bases, and 15 bases separated the two germline ends. CDR1 is MDHEN and CDR2 is SYDVKM in the germline V gene. This CDR3 has 16 residues.

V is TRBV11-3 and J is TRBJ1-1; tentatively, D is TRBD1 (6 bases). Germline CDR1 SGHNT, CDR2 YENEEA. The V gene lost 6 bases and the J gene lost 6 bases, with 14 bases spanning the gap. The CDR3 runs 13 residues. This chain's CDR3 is CASSGGGSAEAFF. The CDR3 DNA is TGTGCCAGCAGTGGGGGGGGCTCGGCTGAAGCTTTCTTT.

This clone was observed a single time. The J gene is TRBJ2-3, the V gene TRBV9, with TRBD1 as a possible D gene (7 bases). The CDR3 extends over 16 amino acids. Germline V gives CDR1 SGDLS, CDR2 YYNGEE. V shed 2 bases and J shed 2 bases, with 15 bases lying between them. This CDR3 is CASSVRGDSSTDTQYF. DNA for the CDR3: TGTGCCAGCAGCGTGAGGGGGGACAGTTCCACAGATACGCAGTATTTT.

The CDR3 DNA reads TGTGCCAGCAGTTTAGGCTCGATCGCCTACACCTTC. This encodes CASSLGSIAYTF. V is TRBV28 and J is TRBJ1-2; D is ambiguous. CDR1 is MDHEN and CDR2 is SYDVKM in the germline V gene. This CDR3 is built from 12 residues. Trimming removed 2 bases from V and 10 bases from J, with 11 bases in between.

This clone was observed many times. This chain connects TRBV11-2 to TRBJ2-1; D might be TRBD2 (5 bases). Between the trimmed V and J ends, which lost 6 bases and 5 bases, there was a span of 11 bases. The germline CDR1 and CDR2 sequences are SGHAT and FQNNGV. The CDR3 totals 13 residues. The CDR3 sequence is CASSIGLDNEQFF. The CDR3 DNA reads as TGTGCCAGCAGTATCGGACTTGACAATGAGCAGTTCTTC.

In DNA, the CDR3 is TGCGCCAGCAGCCCAAGGACTAGCGGGAAACAAGAGACCCAGTACTTC. Its translation is CASSPRTSGKQETQYF. This chain connects TRBV5-1 to TRBJ2-5; TRBD2 matches at 12 bases. Unmatched junction bases numbered 6, after V lost 4 bases and J lost 2 bases. The length of the CDR3 is 16 residues. Germline CDR1 is SGHRS and CDR2 is YFSETQ.

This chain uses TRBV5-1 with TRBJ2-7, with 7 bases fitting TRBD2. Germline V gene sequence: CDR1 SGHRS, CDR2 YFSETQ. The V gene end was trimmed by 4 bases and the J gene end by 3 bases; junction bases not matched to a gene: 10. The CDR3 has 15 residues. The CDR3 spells CASSDPRGEDYEQYF. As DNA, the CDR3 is TGCGCCAGCAGCGACCCTCGGGGGGAGGACTACGAGCAGTACTTC.

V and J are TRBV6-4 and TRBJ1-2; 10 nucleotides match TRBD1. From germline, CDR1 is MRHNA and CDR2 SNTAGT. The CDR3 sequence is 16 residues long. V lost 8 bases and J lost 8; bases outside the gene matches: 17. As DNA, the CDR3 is TGTGCCAGCGATATTCCCACCGGGACAGGGGAGGCGGGCTACACCTTC. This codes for CASDIPTGTGEAGYTF.

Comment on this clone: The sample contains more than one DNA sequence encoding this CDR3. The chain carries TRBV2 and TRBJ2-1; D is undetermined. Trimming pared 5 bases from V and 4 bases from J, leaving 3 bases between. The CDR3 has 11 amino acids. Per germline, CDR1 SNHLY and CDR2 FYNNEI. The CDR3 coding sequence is TGTGCCAGCAGTCCTTACAATGAGCAGTTCTTC. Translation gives CASSPYNEQFF. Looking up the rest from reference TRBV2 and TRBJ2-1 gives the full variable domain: EPEVTQTPSHQVTQMGQEVILRCVPISNHLYFYWYRQILGQKVEFLVSFYNNEISEKSEIFDDQFSVERPDGSNFTLKIRSTKLEDSAMYFCASSPYNEQFFGPGTRLTVL.

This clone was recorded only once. The CDR3 loop reads CASSERRGVETQYF. In DNA form, the CDR3 reads TGCGCCAGCAGTGAGCGGAGGGGAGTAGAGACCCAGTACTTC. The chain joins TRBV10-2 to TRBJ2-5; maybe TRBD2 (6 bases). Germline values: CDR1 WSHSY, CDR2 SAAADI. V lost 2 bases, J lost 4 bases, and 11 bases lay in between. The CDR3 is made up of 14 amino acids.

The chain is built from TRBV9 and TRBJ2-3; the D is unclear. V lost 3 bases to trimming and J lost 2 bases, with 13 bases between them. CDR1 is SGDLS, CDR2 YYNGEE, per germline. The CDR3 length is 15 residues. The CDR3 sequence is CASSADTSHTDTQYF. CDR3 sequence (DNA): TGTGCCAGCAGCGCAGACACATCGCACACAGATACGCAGTATTTT.

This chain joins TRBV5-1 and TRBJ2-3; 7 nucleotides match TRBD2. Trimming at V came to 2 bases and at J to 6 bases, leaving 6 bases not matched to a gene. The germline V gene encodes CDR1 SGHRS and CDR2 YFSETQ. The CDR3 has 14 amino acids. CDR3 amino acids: CASSFGGSSDTQYF. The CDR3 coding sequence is TGCGCCAGCAGCTTTGGCGGGAGCTCTGATACGCAGTATTTT.

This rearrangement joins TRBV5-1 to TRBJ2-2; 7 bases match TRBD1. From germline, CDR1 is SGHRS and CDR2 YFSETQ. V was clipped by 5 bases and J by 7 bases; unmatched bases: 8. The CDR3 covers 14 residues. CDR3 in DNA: TGCGCCAGCAGGACAGGGTTAATGAACGGGGAGCTGTTTTTT. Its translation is CASRTGLMNGELFF.

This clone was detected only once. CDR3 residues: CASSLERDRELFF. In nucleotides, the CDR3 is TGTGCCAGTAGTCTCGAGCGGGACCGGGAGCTGTTTTTT. The V gene is TRBV19, the J gene TRBJ2-2; 7 bases agree with TRBD2. Per the germline V gene, CDR1 is LNHDA and CDR2 is SQIVND (reference sequence). The V gene end was trimmed by 5 bases and the J gene end by 9 bases; junction bases not matched to a gene: 6. The CDR3 runs to 13 residues.

The DNA for the CDR3 is TGTGCCAGCAGCTTAGATAGAAACAGCCTAGCGGGTATCTCCTACAATGAGCAGTTCTTC. Translated, it gives CASSLDRNSLAGISYNEQFF. This chain connects TRBV11-2 to TRBJ2-1, with 8 positions matching TRBD2. The CDR3 length is 20 residues. J was trimmed by 0 bases and V by 0 bases; bases with no gene match: 13. CDR1 is SGHAT, CDR2 FQNNGV, per germline.

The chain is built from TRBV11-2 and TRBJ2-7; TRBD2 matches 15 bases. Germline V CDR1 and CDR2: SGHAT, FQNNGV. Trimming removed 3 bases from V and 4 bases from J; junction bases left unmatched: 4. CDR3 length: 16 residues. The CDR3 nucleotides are TGTGCCAGCAGCTTGAGCGGACTAGCGGGAGGGTACGAGCAGTACTTC. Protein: CASSLSGLAGGYEQYF.

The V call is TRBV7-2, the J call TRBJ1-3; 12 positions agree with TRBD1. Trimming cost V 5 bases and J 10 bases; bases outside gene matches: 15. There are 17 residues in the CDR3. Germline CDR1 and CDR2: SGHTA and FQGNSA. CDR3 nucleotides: TGTGCCAGCAGCATACGCCTCGGGACAGGGGGCAGGGGGACCATATATTTT. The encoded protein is CASSIRLGTGGRGTIYF.

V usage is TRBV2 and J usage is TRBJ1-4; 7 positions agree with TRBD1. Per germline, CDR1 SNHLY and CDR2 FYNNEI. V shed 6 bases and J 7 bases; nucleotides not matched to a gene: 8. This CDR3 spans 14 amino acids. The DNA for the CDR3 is TGTGCCAGCAGGGAGGGACAGTTTCCTGAAAAACTGTTTTTT. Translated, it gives CASREGQFPEKLFF.

The CDR3 coding sequence is TGTGCCAGCAGTTTACTCCCGACCGTGAGGTCCTCTAAGCCCCAGCATTTT. Residues: CASSLLPTVRSSKPQHF. The V and J genes are TRBV28 and TRBJ1-5; the D is unclear. The V end lost 2 bases, the J end lost 8 bases, and 22 bases lay between the germline ends. The CDR3 totals 17 residues. Germline V gene data show CDR1 as MDHEN and CDR2 as SYDVKM.

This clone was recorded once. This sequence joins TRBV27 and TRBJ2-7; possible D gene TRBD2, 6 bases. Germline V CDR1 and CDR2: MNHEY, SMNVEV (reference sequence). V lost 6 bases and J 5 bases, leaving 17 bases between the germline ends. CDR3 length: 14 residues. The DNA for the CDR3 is TGTGCCAGCAGCCGAGCGGGTCCCGGGCACGAGCAGTACTTC. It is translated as CASSRAGPGHEQYF.

The CDR3 sequence is CASSPGTSYNEQFF. The CDR3 nucleotides read TGTGCCAGCAGTCCCGGGACTAGCTACAATGAGCAGTTCTTC. The chain has TRBV6-4 and TRBJ2-1, with 8 bases matching TRBD2. The junction had 3 bases not matched to a gene; V was cut back by 5 bases and J by 3 bases. Germline V gene sequence: CDR1 MRHNA, CDR2 SNTAGT. This CDR3 has 14 residues.

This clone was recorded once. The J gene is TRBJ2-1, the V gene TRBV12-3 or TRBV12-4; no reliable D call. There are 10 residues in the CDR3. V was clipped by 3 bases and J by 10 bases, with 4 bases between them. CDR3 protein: CASSFIEQFF. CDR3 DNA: TGTGCCAGCAGTTTCATCGAGCAGTTCTTC.